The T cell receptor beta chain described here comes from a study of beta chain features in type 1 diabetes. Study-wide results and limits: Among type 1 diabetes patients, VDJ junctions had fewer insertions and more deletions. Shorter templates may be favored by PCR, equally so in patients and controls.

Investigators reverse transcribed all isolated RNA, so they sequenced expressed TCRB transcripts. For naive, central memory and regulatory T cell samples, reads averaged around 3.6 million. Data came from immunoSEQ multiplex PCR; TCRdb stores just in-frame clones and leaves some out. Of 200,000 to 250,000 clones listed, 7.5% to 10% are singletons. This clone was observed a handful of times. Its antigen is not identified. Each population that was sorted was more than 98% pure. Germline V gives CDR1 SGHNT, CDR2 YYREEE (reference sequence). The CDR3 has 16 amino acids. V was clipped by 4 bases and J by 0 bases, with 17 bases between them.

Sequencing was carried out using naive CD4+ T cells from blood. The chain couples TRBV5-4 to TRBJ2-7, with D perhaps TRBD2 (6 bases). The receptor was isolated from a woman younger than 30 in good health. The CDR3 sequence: CASSTFGGVNSYEQYF. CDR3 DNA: TGTGCCAGCAGCACCTTTGGAGGGGTTAACTCCTACGAGCAGTACTTC.